These 22 T cell receptor beta chains share one sample of origin, sequenced in a study of CD8 T cells in Susac syndrome. Random-hexamer reverse transcription was applied to about 0.5 to 1 ug RNA. One entry per CDR3 protein results from TCRdb running MiXCR on the immunoSEQ multiplex PCR reads. The table includes roughly 200,000 distinct CDR3 sequences, 90% to 95% detected once. The specimen sequenced was CD4+ T cells from PBMCs. Every receptor here comes from a human donor in good health.

This clonotype was observed a single time. The chain has TRBV20-1 and TRBJ2-5; the match to TRBD2 covers 8 bases. Germline CDR1 reads DFQATT; CDR2 reads SNEGSKA (reference sequence). The V and J ends lost 5 bases and 5 bases, in that order; junction bases with no gene match: 10. The CDR3 is 14 residues long. For the CDR3, the DNA is TGCAGTGCTTCGGGGACTAGTCGGGGGGAGACCCAGTACTTC. Amino acids: CSASGTSRGETQYF.

The rearrangement joins TRBV28 to TRBJ1-5; no clear D. The CDR3 is 11 residues long. V was cut by 3 bases and J by 4 bases, with 1 base left in between. Germline CDR1 reads MDHEN; CDR2 reads SYDVKM. The CDR3 spells CASSFNQPQHF. The CDR3 nucleotides are TGTGCCAGCAGTTTTAATCAGCCCCAGCATTTT.

This chain uses TRBV29-1 with TRBJ2-5, with D unresolved. The CDR3 sequence is 13 residues long. Germline assignment: CDR1 SQVTM and CDR2 ANQGSEA. Trimming removed 5 bases at V and 5 bases at J, with 15 bases between. The CDR3 nucleotides are TGCAGCGTTTATTGGAGTGGCCCGGAGACCCAGTACTTC. Protein sequence: CSVYWSGPETQYF.

V and J are TRBV3-1 and TRBJ2-1; D is possibly TRBD2 (6 bases). Germline V gene data show CDR1 as LGHDT and CDR2 as YNNKEL (reference sequence). V gave up 2 bases and J gave up 8 bases, with 13 bases separating them. This CDR3 region has 14 residues. CDR3 protein: CASSQWDLRHEQFF. CDR3 nucleotides: TGTGCCAGCAGCCAATGGGACTTGCGCCATGAGCAGTTCTTC.

The J gene is TRBJ1-1, the V gene TRBV25-1; D not resolved. The CDR3 runs to 13 residues. CDR1 is MGHDK and CDR2 is SYGVNS in the germline V gene. The germline V and J ends were trimmed by 6 bases and 7 bases, with 15 bases remaining between them. The CDR3 is CASRAAGSGEAFF. The CDR3 bases are TGTGCCAGCAGGGCGGCGGGTTCGGGTGAAGCTTTCTTT.

The chain joins TRBV14 to TRBJ2-4; tentative D call: TRBD2 (5 bases). The V and J ends lost 0 bases and 6 bases respectively, with 6 bases between them. The CDR3 is 13 amino acids. Germline loops: CDR1 SGHDN, CDR2 FVKESK. The CDR3 DNA reads TGTGCCAGCAGCCAAGACGAGGGAAACATTCAGTACTTC. It codes for CASSQDEGNIQYF. Full variable domain (outside the CDR3, taken from reference TRBV14 and TRBJ2-4): EAGVTQFPSHSVIEKGQTVTLRCDPISGHDNLYWYRRVMGKEIKFLLHFVKESKQDESGMPNNRFLAERTGGTYSTLKVQPAELEDSGVYFCASSQDEGNIQYFGAGTRLSVL.

The J gene is TRBJ2-1, the V gene TRBV18; tentative D call: TRBD2 (5 bases). V was shortened by 3 bases and J by 2 bases, with 11 bases between the two germline ends. CDR3 size: 15 residues. Germline CDR1 is KGHSH and CDR2 is LQKENI. The CDR3: CASSPEDSTYNEQFF. DNA of the CDR3: TGTGCCAGCTCACCTGAGGACTCGACCTACAATGAGCAGTTCTTC.

This chain connects TRBV29-1 to TRBJ1-1, with 7 bases lining up with TRBD1. This CDR3 spans 15 amino acids. J gave up 1 base and V 7 bases, and 12 bases lay outside the gene matches. From germline, CDR1 is SQVTM and CDR2 ANQGSEA. The CDR3 DNA reads as TGCAGCGCCCAAAGACAGGGAATTGGGAACACTGAAGCTTTCTTT. It encodes CSAQRQGIGNTEAFF.

This chain uses TRBV30 with TRBJ1-2; D perhaps matches TRBD1 (5 bases). Between the trimmed V and J ends, which lost 3 bases and 8 bases, there was a span of 16 bases. Germline CDR1 is GTSNPN and CDR2 is SVGIG (reference sequence). The CDR3 totals 13 residues. DNA for the CDR3: TGTGCCTGGAGCTCAGGGATCCTTCTGGGCTACACCTTC. The encoded protein is CAWSSGILLGYTF.

This chain connects TRBV15 to TRBJ2-1; D is undetermined. Germline CDR1 LNHNV, CDR2 YYDKDF (reference sequence). The CDR3 has 14 amino acids. Trimming cost V 2 bases and J 6 bases, with 11 bases left between them. CDR3 in DNA: TGTGCCACCAGCAGACGGAGCCAGTCCAATGAGCAGTTCTTC. Translating it yields CATSRRSQSNEQFF. The full variable domain, completed using reference TRBV15 and TRBJ2-1, is DAMVIQNPRYQVTQFGKPVTLSCSQTLNHNVMYWYQQKSSQAPKLLFHYYDKDFNNEADTPDNFQSRRPNTSFCFLDIRSPGLGDTAMYLCATSRRSQSNEQFFGPGTRLTVL.

The chain uses TRBV6-6 and TRBJ2-5, with 7 bases fitting TRBD1. Losses at the gene ends were 6 bases for V and 5 bases for J; bases not matched to a gene: 9. The CDR3 is made up of 14 amino acids. Per the germline V gene, CDR1 is MNHNY and CDR2 is SVGAGI (reference sequence). CDR3 protein: CASRDRQGRETQYF. DNA for the CDR3: TGTGCCAGCAGGGACAGACAGGGTCGGGAGACCCAGTACTTC.

In this sample, this clonotype turned up once. The CDR3 is CASSQDRGPEAFF. The CDR3, as DNA: TGTGCCAGCAGCCAAGACAGGGGGCCTGAAGCTTTCTTT. The gene calls are TRBV3-1 and TRBJ1-1; TRBD1 matches 8 bases. Germline-derived CDR1 and CDR2 are LGHDT and YNNKEL (reference sequence). The CDR3 extends over 13 amino acids. Germline trimming cut 0 bases from V and 6 bases from J; bases unmatched to any gene: 0. Supplemented by reference TRBV3-1 and TRBJ1-1, the full variable domain reads DTAVSQTPKYLVTQMGNDKSIKCEQNLGHDTMYWYKQDSKKFLKIMFSYNNKELIINETVPNRFSPKSPDKAHLNLHINSLELGDSAVYFCASSQDRGPEAFFGQGTRLTVV.

The rearrangement joins TRBV5-8 to TRBJ1-1; D ambiguous. This CDR3 region has 11 residues. Trimming pared 4 bases from V and 11 bases from J, leaving 12 bases between. Germline CDR1 is SGHTS and CDR2 is YDEGEE. CDR3 bases: TGTGCCAGCAGCCTACAGCGATTGGCTTTCTTT. It yields the protein CASSLQRLAFF.

V gene TRBV5-6 combines with J gene TRBJ2-5, with D possibly TRBD1 on 6 matching bases. The V end lost 6 bases, the J end lost 5 bases, and 17 bases lay between the germline ends. Germline V gene sequence: CDR1 SGHDT, CDR2 YYEEEE. The CDR3 consists of 14 residues. The CDR3 nucleotides are TGTGCCAGCACCCAAACCCGACAGGAGGAGACCCAGTACTTC. It is translated as CASTQTRQEETQYF.

The genes are TRBV12-3 or TRBV12-4 and TRBJ2-4; TRBD1 is a possible D gene (6 bases). Trimming took 3 bases from V and 1 from J, leaving 13 bases between them. This CDR3 region has 16 residues. CDR3 in DNA: TGTGCCAGCAGTTTTCAGGGGAGTACGGCCAAAAACATTCAGTACTTC. Its translation: CASSFQGSTAKNIQYF.

The chain couples TRBV6-6 to TRBJ2-7, with D perhaps assigned TRBD1 or TRBD2 (6 bases each). In germline, CDR1 is MNHNY, CDR2 SVGAGI (reference sequence). The CDR3 is made up of 12 amino acids. Deletions cut 2 bases from V and 5 bases from J, with 7 bases between. This CDR3 reads CASSYRGDEQYF. The CDR3 DNA reads as TGTGCCAGCAGTTACAGGGGGGACGAGCAGTACTTC.

This clonotype occurred once. This chain joins TRBV20-1 and TRBJ1-1; the D gene is possibly TRBD1 (6 bases). The V end was cut by 4 bases, the J end by 3 bases, with 12 bases between. Germline V CDR1 and CDR2: DFQATT, SNEGSKA (reference sequence). This CDR3 spans 13 amino acids. CDR3 DNA: TGCAGTGCTACCGGGGCAGGGGACACTGAAGCTTTCTTT. It is translated as CSATGAGDTEAFF.

V usage is TRBV6-5 and J usage is TRBJ2-3; perhaps TRBD2 as D (5 bases). CDR1 is MNHEY and CDR2 is SVGAGI in the germline V gene. V was cut by 5 bases and J by 6 bases, with 15 bases left in between. This CDR3 has 14 amino acids. CDR3 nucleotide sequence: TGTGCCAGCAGTACGGGCGGGTACCTCGATACGCAGTATTTT. It codes for CASSTGGYLDTQYF.

The CDR3 DNA reads as TGTGCCAGTAGTGGAAGTAATCAAGATACGCAGTATTTT. It translates to CASSGSNQDTQYF. The J gene is TRBJ2-3, the V gene TRBV19, with D hard to call. The germline CDR1 and CDR2 sequences are LNHDA and SQIVND (reference sequence). With 5 bases removed from V and 5 bases from J, the gap between germline ends came to 11 bases. This CDR3 is 13 amino acids long.

V and J are TRBV6-6 and TRBJ1-2; TRBD1 matches at 7 bases. J was trimmed by 3 bases and V by 5 bases; bases with no gene match: 9. Germline loops: CDR1 MNHNY, CDR2 SVGAGI (reference sequence). The CDR3 length is 15 residues. CDR3 DNA sequence: TGTGCCAGCAGTGGACCGGGACAGAGTCACTATGGCTACACCTTC. Its protein product is CASSGPGQSHYGYTF.

The chain has TRBV5-1 and TRBJ2-7, with TRBD1 matching over 7 bases. Losses at the gene ends were 2 bases for V and 4 bases for J; bases not matched to a gene: 6. Germline CDR1 is SGHRS and CDR2 is YFSETQ. The CDR3 runs to 14 residues. The CDR3 here is CASSFGTDQYEQYF. In DNA, the CDR3 is TGCGCCAGCAGCTTCGGGACAGATCAGTACGAGCAGTACTTC.

The chain is built from TRBV9 and TRBJ2-3; D is uncertain. Germline assignment: CDR1 SGDLS and CDR2 YYNGEE. V was trimmed by 4 bases and J by 5 bases, leaving 14 bases between them. The CDR3 length is 14 residues. Here the CDR3 reads CASSYAAPGDTQYF. DNA for the CDR3: TGTGCCAGCAGCTACGCCGCCCCGGGAGATACGCAGTATTTT.